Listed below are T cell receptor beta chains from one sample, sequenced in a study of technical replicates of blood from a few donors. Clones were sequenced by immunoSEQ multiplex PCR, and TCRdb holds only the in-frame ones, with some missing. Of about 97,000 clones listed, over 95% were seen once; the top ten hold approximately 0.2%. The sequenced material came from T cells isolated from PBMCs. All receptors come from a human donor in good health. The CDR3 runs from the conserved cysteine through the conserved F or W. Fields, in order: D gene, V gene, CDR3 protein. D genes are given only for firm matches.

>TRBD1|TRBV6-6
CASSYRQGATYGYTF
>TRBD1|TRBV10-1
CASSESGQGIHEQYF
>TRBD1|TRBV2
CASDFVGQGTVNQPQHF
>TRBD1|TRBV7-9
CASSSSGQGYAFF
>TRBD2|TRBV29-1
CSVEGLAGGPASYEQYF
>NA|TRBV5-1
CASSLEGGLAQETQYF
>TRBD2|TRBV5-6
CASSLGLAASRRYEQYF
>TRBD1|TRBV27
CASSPAPETGAVNYGYTF
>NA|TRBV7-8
CASSLEPSYNEQFF
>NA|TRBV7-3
CASSLSTGTGELFF
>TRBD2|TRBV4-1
CASSPSLTSGGAFETQYF
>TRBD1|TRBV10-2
CASSDGGGAYTEAFF
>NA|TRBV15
CATSRGGAGNQPQHF
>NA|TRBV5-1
CASSNSTRIYEQYF
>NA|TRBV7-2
CASSLARTTYEQYF
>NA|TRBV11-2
CASSSPYSRLNNEQFF
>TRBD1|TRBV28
CASSWTGASDTEAFF
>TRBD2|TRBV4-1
CASSHPPGTSGYEQYF
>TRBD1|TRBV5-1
CASLGQGNTEAFF
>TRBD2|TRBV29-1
CSDRLAGLNGELFF